Detailed here is one TCR beta chain. Its specificity is unknown. This entry belongs to a study of cytomegalovirus exposure and HLA in healthy donors. General study results and limits: Analyses of presence and absence presupposed an approximately uniform sequencing depth across donors. Altogether, some 170 TCR beta chains were recorded as cytomegalovirus-associated.

Trimming took 1 base from V and 4 from J, leaving 4 bases between them. Germline V gene data show CDR1 as SGHVS and CDR2 as FNYEAQ. This CDR3 has 12 residues. PCR was performed using 60 Vbeta and 13 Jbeta primers. The method was immunoSEQ multiplex PCR; TCRdb's version includes in-frame clones alone and lacks a portion of them. The profile shows roughly 200,000 clones, roughly 74% of them singletons. This TCR came from a woman aged 30 to 39 in good health and CMV-seropositive. Sequencing was done on a sample of PBMCs. This rearrangement joins TRBV7-6 to TRBJ2-5; D is unclear. CDR3: CASSLGRETQYF. CDR3 sequence (DNA): TGTGCCAGCAGCTTAGGGAGAGAGACCCAGTACTTC. Together with reference TRBV7-6 and TRBJ2-5, the CDR3 gives the full variable domain: GAGVSQSPRYKVTKRGQDVALRCDPISGHVSLYWYRQALGQGPEFLTYFNYEAQQDKSGLPNDRFSAERPEGSISTLTIQRTEQRDSAMYRCASSLGRETQYFGPGTRLLVL.